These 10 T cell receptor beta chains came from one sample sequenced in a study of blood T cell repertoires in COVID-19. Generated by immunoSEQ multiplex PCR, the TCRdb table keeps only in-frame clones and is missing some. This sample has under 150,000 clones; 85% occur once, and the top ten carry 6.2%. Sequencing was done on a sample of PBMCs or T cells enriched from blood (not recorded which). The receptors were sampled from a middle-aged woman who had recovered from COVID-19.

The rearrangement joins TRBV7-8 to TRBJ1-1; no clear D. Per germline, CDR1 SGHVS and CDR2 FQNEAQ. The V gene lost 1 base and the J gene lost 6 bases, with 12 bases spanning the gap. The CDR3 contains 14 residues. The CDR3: CASSLGGAVAEAFF. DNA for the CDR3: TGTGCCAGCAGCTTAGGCGGTGCCGTCGCTGAAGCTTTCTTT.

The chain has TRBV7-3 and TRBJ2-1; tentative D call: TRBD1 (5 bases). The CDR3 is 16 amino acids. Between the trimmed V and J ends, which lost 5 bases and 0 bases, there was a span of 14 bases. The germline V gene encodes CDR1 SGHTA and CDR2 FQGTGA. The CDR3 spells CASSLRQSLSYNEQFF. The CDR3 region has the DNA TGTGCCAGCAGCCTCAGACAGTCACTCTCCTACAATGAGCAGTTCTTC.

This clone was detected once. The CDR3 here is CATSSGPGHNEKLFF. As DNA, the CDR3 is TGTGCCACCAGCAGCGGGCCAGGGCATAATGAAAAACTGTTTTTT. V and J are TRBV15 and TRBJ1-4, with D possibly matching TRBD1 (5 bases). The length of the CDR3 is 15 residues. Germline V gene sequence: CDR1 LNHNV, CDR2 YYDKDF (reference sequence). Trimming removed 3 bases from V and 4 bases from J, with 12 bases in between.

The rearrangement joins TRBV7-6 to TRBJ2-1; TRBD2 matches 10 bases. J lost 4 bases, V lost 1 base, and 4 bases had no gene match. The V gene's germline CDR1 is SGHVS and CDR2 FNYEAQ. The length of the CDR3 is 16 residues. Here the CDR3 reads CASSLVPAGGYNEQFF. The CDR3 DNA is TGTGCCAGCAGCTTAGTCCCAGCGGGAGGGTACAATGAGCAGTTCTTC.

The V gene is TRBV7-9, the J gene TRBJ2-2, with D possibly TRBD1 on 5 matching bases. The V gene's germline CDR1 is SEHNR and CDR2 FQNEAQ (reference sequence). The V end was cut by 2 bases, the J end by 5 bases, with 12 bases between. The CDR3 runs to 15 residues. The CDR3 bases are TGTGCCAGCAGCTTAAAGCAGGGATCTACCGGGGAGCTGTTTTTT. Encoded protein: CASSLKQGSTGELFF.

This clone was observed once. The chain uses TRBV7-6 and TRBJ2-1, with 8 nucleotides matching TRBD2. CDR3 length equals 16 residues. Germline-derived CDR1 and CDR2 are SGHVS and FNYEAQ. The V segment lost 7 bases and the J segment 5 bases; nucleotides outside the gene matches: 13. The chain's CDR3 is CASTSRGLGANNEQFF. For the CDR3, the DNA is TGTGCCAGCACCTCAAGGGGACTAGGGGCGAACAATGAGCAGTTCTTC.

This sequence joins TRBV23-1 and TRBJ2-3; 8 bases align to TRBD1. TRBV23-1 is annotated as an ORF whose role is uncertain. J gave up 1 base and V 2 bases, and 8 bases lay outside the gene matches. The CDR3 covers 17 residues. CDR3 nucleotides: TGCGCCAGCAGTCAACCGAGCAGGGGGCACTGCACAGATACGCAGTATTTT. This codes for CASSQPSRGHCTDTQYF.

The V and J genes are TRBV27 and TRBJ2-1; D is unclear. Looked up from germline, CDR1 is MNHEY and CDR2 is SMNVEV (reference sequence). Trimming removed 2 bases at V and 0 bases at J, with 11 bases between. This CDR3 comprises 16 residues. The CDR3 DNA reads TGTGCCAGCAGTTTAGCGGCCCAACGCTCCTACAATGAGCAGTTCTTC. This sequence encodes CASSLAAQRSYNEQFF.

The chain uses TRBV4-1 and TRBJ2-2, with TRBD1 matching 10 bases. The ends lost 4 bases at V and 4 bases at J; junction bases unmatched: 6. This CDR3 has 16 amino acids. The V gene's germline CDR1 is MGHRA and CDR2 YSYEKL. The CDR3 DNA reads TGCGCCAGCAGCCCGTTGGGACAGGGGACCACCGGGGAGCTGTTTTTT. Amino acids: CASSPLGQGTTGELFF.

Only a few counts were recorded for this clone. The CDR3 nucleotides are TGTGCCAGCAGTTTATTACTCACCGGGGAGCTGTTTTTT. This encodes CASSLLLTGELFF. The chain is built from TRBV12-3 or TRBV12-4 and TRBJ2-2; D unresolved. The V end lost 2 bases, the J end lost 4 bases, and 5 bases lay between the germline ends. There are 13 residues in the CDR3.